The 6 T cell receptor beta chains presented below share a single source sample, sequenced in a study of cytomegalovirus exposure and HLA in healthy donors. Assay: immunoSEQ multiplex PCR; the TCRdb copy retains only in-frame clones and omits some. The table includes about 60,000 clones, approximately 96% detected once. The sample taken for sequencing was PBMCs. The receptor source for this set is a man between 18 and 35 years old in good health and CMV-seronegative.

The rearrangement uses TRBV14 and TRBJ1-2, with 8 bases fitting TRBD1. The junction had 10 bases not matched to a gene; V was cut back by 3 bases and J by 7 bases. CDR1 SGHDN and CDR2 FVKESK come from the germline V gene. The CDR3 is 15 residues long. The CDR3 is CASSQDRASWGGYTF. CDR3 coding DNA: TGTGCCAGCAGCCAGGACAGGGCGTCGTGGGGTGGCTACACCTTC.

The chain links TRBV28 to TRBJ2-1; 8 bases line up with TRBD1. V gave up 3 bases and J gave up 3 bases; unmatched junction bases: 22. The CDR3 is made up of 21 amino acids. Germline V lookup: CDR1 MDHEN, CDR2 SYDVKM. The CDR3 is CASSFWVVDRDGKGGYNEQFF. CDR3 coding DNA: TGTGCCAGCAGTTTCTGGGTCGTGGACAGGGACGGGAAAGGGGGCTACAATGAGCAGTTCTTC.

This CDR3 reads CASSTSGTYNEQFF. The CDR3 DNA reads TGTGCCAGCAGCACTAGCGGGACATACAATGAGCAGTTCTTC. The chain uses TRBV21-1 and TRBJ2-1; the table's D gene call, TRBD2, was not cross checked with the DNA. TRBV21-1 represents a pseudogene. This CDR3 region has 14 residues.

The V and J genes are TRBV4-1 and TRBJ2-7, with TRBD2 identical over 8 bases. V trimming: 1 base; J trimming: 2 bases; junction bases outside the gene matches: 10. The CDR3 totals 17 residues. Germline V gives CDR1 MGHRA, CDR2 YSYEKL. The CDR3 DNA follows: TGCGCCAGCAGCCAAGGGCCTAGTAGCGGGATAACCTACGAGCAGTACTTC. Translated: CASSQGPSSGITYEQYF.

This clone was seen a single time. This chain uses TRBV28 with TRBJ2-3; D possibly corresponds to TRBD1 (6 bases). This CDR3 spans 17 amino acids. The germline V gene encodes CDR1 MDHEN and CDR2 SYDVKM. Trimming shortened V by 6 bases and J by 5 bases, and 24 bases separated the two germline ends. Written as DNA, the CDR3 is TGTGCCAGCAGCTCCCCTCGGGACACCACTTGGAAAGATACGCAGTATTTT. Protein sequence: CASSSPRDTTWKDTQYF.

The rearrangement links TRBV9 to TRBJ2-1; TRBD1 aligns across 9 bases. The CDR3 consists of 21 residues. V shed 0 bases and J 0 bases; nucleotides not matched to a gene: 16. The germline CDR1 and CDR2 sequences are SGDLS and YYNGEE. In nucleotides, the CDR3 is TGTGCCAGCAGCGTAGGGGGGGGGACAGGGTCCCCTAGGGGCTCCTACAATGAGCAGTTCTTC. This gives the protein CASSVGGGTGSPRGSYNEQFF.